A selection of T cell receptor beta chains follows, all from one sample in a study of blood T cells in healthy people across ages. TCRdb reanalysed the 5' RACE reads using MiXCR and keeps one entry per CDR3 protein. The sample has 1,300,000 or so distinct CDR3 sequences, approximately 59% seen once. The material sequenced was blood. These receptor sequences come from a man between 18 and 29 years old in good health. CDR3s include the opening cysteine and the closing phenylalanine or tryptophan. Fields, in order: clone size, V gene, D gene, J gene, CDR3 protein, CDR3 DNA. D genes are given only for firm matches. The listing skips clone size in some rows; elsewhere it reads once, few, many or a size class.

clone_size: NA
v_call: TRBV7-6
d_call: NA
j_call: TRBJ2-7
cdr3_aa: CASSPKYGGGYNEQYF
cdr3_nt: TGTGCCAGCAGCCCTAAATATGGGGGGGGCTACAATGAGCAGTACTTC

clone_size: NA
v_call: TRBV29-1
d_call: NA
j_call: TRBJ2-7
cdr3_aa: CSVQQSYEQYF
cdr3_nt: TGCAGCGTTCAGCAGAGCTACGAGCAGTACTTC

clone_size: NA
v_call: TRBV9
d_call: TRBD1
j_call: TRBJ2-1
cdr3_aa: CASSPDRGQDEQFF
cdr3_nt: TGTGCCAGCAGCCCTGACAGGGGGCAGGATGAGCAGTTCTTC

clone_size: NA
v_call: TRBV12-3/TRBV12-4
d_call: NA
j_call: TRBJ1-2
cdr3_aa: CASTTAPTSGYTF
cdr3_nt: TGTGCCAGCACCACGGCACCGACCTCTGGCTACACCTTC

clone_size: NA
v_call: TRBV29-1
d_call: NA
j_call: TRBJ1-1
cdr3_aa: CSSPDVSNTEAFF
cdr3_nt: TGCAGCTCCCCGGACGTCTCAAACACTGAAGCTTTCTTT

clone_size: NA
v_call: TRBV7-2
d_call: NA
j_call: TRBJ2-3
cdr3_aa: CASSPGILSTDTQYF
cdr3_nt: TGTGCCAGCAGCCCGGGAATTCTTAGCACAGATACGCAGTATTTT

clone_size: NA
v_call: TRBV20-1
d_call: NA
j_call: TRBJ1-1
cdr3_aa: CSATRSLQEAFF
cdr3_nt: TGCAGTGCTACTAGGAGTTTGCAGGAAGCTTTCTTT

clone_size: few
v_call: TRBV6-5
d_call: NA
j_call: TRBJ2-7
cdr3_aa: CASRTDSASYEQYF
cdr3_nt: TGTGCCAGCAGGACTGACTCCGCCTCCTACGAGCAGTACTTC

clone_size: NA
v_call: TRBV20-1
d_call: NA
j_call: TRBJ1-5
cdr3_aa: CSAGLAGQPQHF
cdr3_nt: TGCAGTGCTGGCCTGGCTGGGCAGCCCCAGCATTTT

clone_size: NA
v_call: TRBV2
d_call: NA
j_call: TRBJ2-5
cdr3_aa: CASSVQGPWPQYF
cdr3_nt: TGTGCCAGCAGTGTGCAGGGGCCCTGGCCCCAGTACTTC

clone_size: NA
v_call: TRBV12-3/TRBV12-4
d_call: NA
j_call: TRBJ1-2
cdr3_aa: CATTGQASLNYGYTF
cdr3_nt: TGTGCCACTACCGGGCAGGCCTCATTAAACTATGGCTACACCTTC

clone_size: NA
v_call: TRBV27
d_call: NA
j_call: TRBJ1-6
cdr3_aa: CASSFQGQNSPLHF
cdr3_nt: TGTGCCAGCAGTTTTCAAGGTCAGAATTCACCCCTCCACTTT

clone_size: NA
v_call: TRBV7-2
d_call: TRBD2
j_call: TRBJ2-1
cdr3_aa: CASSETSGRSYEQFF
cdr3_nt: TGTGCCAGCAGCGAGACTAGCGGGAGGTCGTATGAGCAGTTCTTC

clone_size: NA
v_call: TRBV7-9
d_call: TRBD1
j_call: TRBJ1-1
cdr3_aa: CASSFRGGQTNTEAFF
cdr3_nt: TGTGCCAGCAGCTTCAGGGGGGGACAGACGAACACTGAAGCTTTCTTT

clone_size: few
v_call: TRBV29-1
d_call: TRBD2
j_call: TRBJ2-1
cdr3_aa: CSVAKGLANEQFF
cdr3_nt: TGCAGCGTTGCCAAAGGACTAGCAAATGAGCAGTTCTTC

clone_size: once
v_call: TRBV5-1
d_call: NA
j_call: TRBJ2-7
cdr3_aa: CASSLARLETYEQYF
cdr3_nt: TGCGCCAGCAGCTTGGCCCGACTAGAAACCTACGAGCAGTACTTC

clone_size: few
v_call: TRBV7-9
d_call: NA
j_call: TRBJ1-5
cdr3_aa: CASSSDSSQPQHF
cdr3_nt: TGTGCCAGCAGCTCTGACAGTAGCCAGCCCCAGCATTTT

clone_size: NA
v_call: TRBV7-2
d_call: TRBD2
j_call: TRBJ2-5
cdr3_aa: CASSSRLASGGASLYELYF
cdr3_nt: TGTGCCAGCAGCTCCCGTCTAGCTAGCGGGGGGGCGTCCCTCTACGAGCTGTACTTC

clone_size: few
v_call: TRBV20-1
d_call: NA
j_call: TRBJ2-1
cdr3_aa: CSAAVGNNEQFF
cdr3_nt: TGCAGTGCCGCCGTCGGGAACAATGAGCAGTTCTTC

clone_size: NA
v_call: TRBV20-1
d_call: NA
j_call: TRBJ1-2
cdr3_aa: CSARESNRVVSGYTF
cdr3_nt: TGCAGTGCTAGAGAATCGAACAGGGTAGTTTCTGGCTACACCTTC

clone_size: few
v_call: TRBV5-5
d_call: NA
j_call: TRBJ2-3
cdr3_aa: CASSLVFVDTQYF
cdr3_nt: TGTGCCAGCAGCTTGGTGTTTGTAGATACGCAGTATTTT

clone_size: few
v_call: TRBV4-3
d_call: TRBD1
j_call: TRBJ1-1
cdr3_aa: CASSQDSARGAFF
cdr3_nt: TGCGCCAGCAGCCAAGATTCAGCCAGGGGGGCTTTCTTT

clone_size: NA
v_call: TRBV2
d_call: NA
j_call: TRBJ2-3
cdr3_aa: CASSEDPGTDTQYF
cdr3_nt: TGTGCCAGCAGTGAGGATCCGGGCACAGATACGCAGTATTTT

clone_size: few
v_call: TRBV3-1
d_call: NA
j_call: TRBJ2-7
cdr3_aa: CASSQEGILLSYEQYF
cdr3_nt: TGTGCCAGCAGCCAAGAAGGGATCCTCCTCTCCTACGAGCAGTACTTC

clone_size: NA
v_call: TRBV20-1
d_call: TRBD1
j_call: TRBJ2-4
cdr3_aa: CSARASDREAKNIQYF
cdr3_nt: TGCAGTGCTAGAGCCTCGGACAGGGAGGCCAAAAACATTCAGTACTTC

clone_size: NA
v_call: TRBV2
d_call: NA
j_call: TRBJ1-1
cdr3_aa: CADTGNTEAFF
cdr3_nt: TGTGCCGACACCGGCAACACTGAAGCTTTCTTT

clone_size: few
v_call: TRBV5-1
d_call: NA
j_call: TRBJ2-6
cdr3_aa: CASSLDSSSGANVLTF
cdr3_nt: TGCGCCAGCAGCTTGGACAGTAGCTCTGGGGCCAACGTCCTGACTTTC

clone_size: few
v_call: TRBV27
d_call: NA
j_call: TRBJ2-6
cdr3_aa: CASSSRPGSHPSGANVLTF
cdr3_nt: TGTGCCAGCAGTTCCCGCCCAGGCAGTCACCCCTCTGGGGCCAACGTCCTGACTTTC

clone_size: NA
v_call: TRBV7-2
d_call: NA
j_call: TRBJ2-4
cdr3_aa: CASSFGQRLAKNIQYF
cdr3_nt: TGTGCCAGCAGCTTTGGACAGCGTTTAGCCAAAAACATTCAGTACTTC

clone_size: NA
v_call: TRBV18
d_call: NA
j_call: TRBJ2-3
cdr3_aa: CASSPPATGTDTQYF
cdr3_nt: TGTGCCAGCTCACCACCAGCCACTGGAACAGATACGCAGTATTTT

clone_size: NA
v_call: TRBV6-5
d_call: NA
j_call: TRBJ1-2
cdr3_aa: CASSDSIRGYGYTF
cdr3_nt: TGTGCCAGCAGTGACTCCATCAGGGGCTATGGCTACACCTTC

clone_size: NA
v_call: TRBV12-3/TRBV12-4
d_call: NA
j_call: TRBJ1-1
cdr3_aa: CAGSFFLGKEEAFF
cdr3_nt: TGTGCCGGCAGTTTCTTTTTAGGGAAAGAGGAAGCTTTCTTT

clone_size: NA
v_call: TRBV20-1
d_call: NA
j_call: TRBJ2-7
cdr3_aa: CSARDLGLASYEQYF
cdr3_nt: TGCAGTGCTAGAGATCTAGGGCTAGCTTCCTACGAGCAGTACTTC

clone_size: NA
v_call: TRBV4-1
d_call: NA
j_call: TRBJ2-3
cdr3_aa: CASSQGIRLSTDTQYF
cdr3_nt: TGCGCCAGCAGCCAAGGAATTAGACTGTCCACAGATACGCAGTATTTT

clone_size: few
v_call: TRBV6-2/TRBV6-3
d_call: NA
j_call: TRBJ2-7
cdr3_aa: CASSYYSSLYEQYF
cdr3_nt: TGTGCCAGCAGTTACTATTCCAGCCTCTACGAGCAGTACTTC

clone_size: few
v_call: TRBV29-1
d_call: NA
j_call: TRBJ1-2
cdr3_aa: CSVGDVGYTF
cdr3_nt: TGCAGCGTTGGTGATGTTGGCTACACCTTC

clone_size: NA
v_call: TRBV7-9
d_call: TRBD1
j_call: TRBJ2-5
cdr3_aa: CASSLGTGHETQYF
cdr3_nt: TGTGCCAGCAGCTTAGGGACAGGGCACGAGACCCAGTACTTC

clone_size: NA
v_call: TRBV13
d_call: NA
j_call: TRBJ2-3
cdr3_aa: CASSLKLNTQYF
cdr3_nt: TGTGCCAGCAGCTTAAAGTTAAATACGCAGTATTTT

clone_size: NA
v_call: TRBV6-5
d_call: TRBD2
j_call: TRBJ2-7
cdr3_aa: CASSYEGRGNEQYF
cdr3_nt: TGTGCCAGCAGTTATGAGGGGAGGGGAAACGAGCAGTACTTC

clone_size: few
v_call: TRBV2
d_call: NA
j_call: TRBJ2-4
cdr3_aa: CASQGSNIQYF
cdr3_nt: TGTGCCAGCCAGGGTTCAAACATTCAGTACTTC

clone_size: NA
v_call: TRBV7-2
d_call: NA
j_call: TRBJ1-5
cdr3_aa: CASSYQGTPIQPQHF
cdr3_nt: TGTGCCAGCAGCTACCAGGGGACCCCCATTCAGCCCCAGCATTTT

clone_size: NA
v_call: TRBV15
d_call: NA
j_call: TRBJ2-3
cdr3_aa: CATKAHRADTQYF
cdr3_nt: TGTGCCACCAAAGCCCACAGGGCAGATACGCAGTATTTT

clone_size: NA
v_call: TRBV20-1
d_call: TRBD1
j_call: TRBJ2-1
cdr3_aa: CSARKTGDTSREQFF
cdr3_nt: TGCAGTGCTAGGAAGACAGGGGACACGAGTCGGGAGCAGTTCTTC

clone_size: NA
v_call: TRBV7-2
d_call: NA
j_call: TRBJ2-7
cdr3_aa: CASSQGRQVPGEQYF
cdr3_nt: TGTGCCAGCAGCCAGGGGCGACAGGTACCTGGCGAGCAGTACTTC

clone_size: NA
v_call: TRBV3-1
d_call: TRBD1
j_call: TRBJ2-1
cdr3_aa: CASSRGTGSSNEQFF
cdr3_nt: TGTGCCAGCAGCAGGGGGACAGGGAGCAGCAATGAGCAGTTCTTC

clone_size: NA
v_call: TRBV7-2
d_call: NA
j_call: TRBJ2-7
cdr3_aa: CASSPMSGSSYEQYF
cdr3_nt: TGTGCCAGCAGCCCTATGTCGGGCAGCTCCTACGAGCAGTACTTC

clone_size: few
v_call: TRBV18
d_call: NA
j_call: TRBJ2-1
cdr3_aa: CASSPTRIHEQFF
cdr3_nt: TGTGCCAGCTCACCGACTAGAATCCATGAGCAGTTCTTC